This T cell receptor (beta chain) was recovered during a study of T cells expressing NK-cell markers. General observations from the study: The contribution of dominant NKG2C+ clonotypes to CD8+ T cells in about 6 donors was roughly 1.0-8%. Whether expanded NKG2C-expressing T cell clones recognize HCMV is unknown.

With regard to this clonotype: Its cognate antigen is unknown.

5'RACE template switching with UMIs produced the TCR beta cDNA. From the 5' RACE reads, TCRdb lists one entry per CDR3 protein and no DNA. The listing contains roughly 350,000 distinct CDR3 sequences. CDR1 is MDHEN and CDR2 is SYDVKM in the germline V gene. The length of the CDR3 is 15 residues. Sequencing was performed on blood T cells: a sorted CD56 or NKG2C T cell subset, CD4+ or CD8+ T cells, or bulk PBMC T cells (not recorded which). This chain connects TRBV28 to TRBJ2-4; TCRdb's D call, TRBD1, is unchecked because there is no DNA. The receptor's source is a man aged 18-69 years in good health. Here the CDR3 reads CASSKPRGFRNIQYF.